The present T cell receptor (beta chain) was sequenced within a study of CD8+ T cells in alopecia areata. Extraction of RNA preceded its reverse transcription into cDNA, which served as the sequencing template. Method: immunoSEQ multiplex PCR; TCRdb's copy keeps in-frame clones and lacks some. The table has 210,000 or so clones, roughly 66% seen once; the top ten hold around 1.3%. Treatment given: oral pan-JAK inhibitor, 5-10 mg twice daily. From germline, CDR1 is KGHSH and CDR2 LQKENI. Trimming removed 4 bases at V and 3 bases at J, with 7 bases between. The CDR3 runs 12 residues. The sequence was obtained from a human donor with alopecia areata. This sequence joins TRBV18 and TRBJ2-7, with unresolved D. Here the sequenced sample was CD4+ T cells sorted from blood, taken around week 44, from a patient treated with tofacitinib. The CDR3 reads CASSLGSYEQYF. CDR3 coding DNA: TGTGCCAGCTCACTCGGCAGCTACGAGCAGTACTTC.